The T cell receptor beta chain described here comes from a study of radiotherapy plus CTLA-4 blockade in lung cancer. Study-level background: Objective response was observed in about 19% of patients, and disease control in approximately 33%.

Remarks on this clone: Its specificity is not known.

V shed 2 bases and J shed 0 bases, with 18 bases lying between them. The CDR3 contains 18 residues. Per the germline V gene, CDR1 is SGHDN and CDR2 is FVKESK. Study results and caveats: Early shifts in blood T cell clones, with interferon-beta, reportedly predicted response best. In blood, tumor-derived TCR clones expanded after radiotherapy plus ipilimumab.

TCRdb's copy holds only in-frame clones and misses some; the assay was immunoSEQ multiplex PCR. The sample lists 50,000 to 65,000 clones; approximately 79% were seen once. Sequencing used peripheral blood, obtained from a patient treated with radiotherapy plus ipilimumab. The genes are TRBV14 and TRBJ2-3, with D possibly being TRBD2 (6 bases). This TCR was sampled from a human donor with non-small cell lung cancer who had a complete response to radiotherapy plus ipilimumab. The CDR3 sequence: CASSQFPTTSASTDTQYF. The CDR3 region has the DNA TGTGCCAGCAGCCAATTCCCCACGACTAGTGCGAGCACAGATACGCAGTATTTT.